Described below is a single TCR beta chain sequence and its context. This record belongs to a study of blood T cell repertoires in COVID-19. The CDR3 sequence is 13 residues long. Everyone who took part was 18 to 89 years old, and they came from over 20 US areas. Clones were read by immunoSEQ multiplex PCR, and TCRdb kept only the in-frame ones, dropping some. The table has 200,000 to 300,000 clones, 85% seen once. This sequence was found in a woman aged 45 to 65 with acute COVID-19. The chain employs TRBV21-1 and TRBJ1-1; TRBD1 reflects the table's D call only, with no check against the DNA. TRBV21-1 is a pseudogene locus. Sequenced material: PBMCs or T cells enriched from blood (not recorded which). The CDR3 nucleotides are TGTGCCAGCAGCAAAACAGGGGGCACTGAAGCTTTCTTT. This gives the protein CASSKTGGTEAFF.